This T cell receptor (beta chain) appears in the sequencing data of a study of T cells after yellow fever vaccination. As for the study in general: The SMART-Seq v4 Ultra Low Input method served to prepare the low-cell-number fractions. The study's findings and limits: Boosting was followed by the reappearance of most primary-vaccination clones (approximately 97% CD4, about 89% CD8). A limited proportion of clonotypes was detected within both the CD4 and CD8 compartments.

This clonotype was found a few times. Its matching antigen is unknown. Trimming pared 2 bases from V and 7 bases from J, leaving 12 bases between. The CDR3 runs to 15 residues. Making TCR cDNA involved 5'RACE template switching, which added UMIs and a universal primer site. Each CDR3 protein gets one entry after TCRdb re-called the 5' RACE reads with MiXCR. The sample shows around 110,000 distinct CDR3 sequences, roughly 8.9% of them seen only once. The sequencing here drew on CD8+ T cells sorted from PBMCs, taken 45 days after the yellow fever booster vaccination. The clonotype comes from a man aged 30 to 39 who received the YFV17D yellow fever vaccine. This chain connects TRBV12-3 or TRBV12-4 to TRBJ1-6, with D uncertain. The DNA for the CDR3 is TGTGCCAGCAGTTTAATCGGGATCCCGAATTCACCCCTCCACTTT. Translated: CASSLIGIPNSPLHF.